The 16 T cell receptor beta chains given below trace back to one sample, sequenced in a study of T-cell memory formation after mild COVID-19. TCRdb reprocessed the 5' RACE reads via MiXCR and lists one record per CDR3 protein. This table holds around 510,000 distinct CDR3 sequences, about a fifth found once. The sequenced sample consisted of PBMCs or a T cell subset sorted from them (not recorded which). The receptors were gathered from an adult woman who had mild COVID-19 (a few samples of this study predate the infection). Cell type and time point are not known.

In its sample, this clonotype was seen a few times. This sequence joins TRBV24-1 and TRBJ2-3, with 8 bases that match TRBD1. The V and J ends lost 3 bases and 8 bases, in that order; junction bases with no gene match: 12. The length of the CDR3 is 16 residues. Per germline, CDR1 KGHDR and CDR2 SFDVKD. CDR3 bases: TGTGCCACCAGTGATCCTGCGGGACAGGCGAGAGGTACGCAGTATTTT. Translation gives CATSDPAGQARGTQYF.

This clonotype appeared many times. The chain recombines TRBV12-3 or TRBV12-4 with TRBJ2-3, with D possibly TRBD1 on 6 matching bases. V lost 3 bases and J lost 0, with 7 bases in between. CDR3 length: 14 amino acids. CDR3 sequence (DNA): TGTGCCAGCAGTTTCAGGGGAAGCACAGATACGCAGTATTTT. It is translated as CASSFRGSTDTQYF.

This chain connects TRBV3-1 to TRBJ1-1; tentatively, D is TRBD1 (5 bases). Per the germline V gene, CDR1 is LGHDT and CDR2 is YNNKEL (reference sequence). The length of the CDR3 is 16 residues. Trimming cost V 5 bases and J 1 base, with 17 bases left between them. The CDR3 DNA reads TGTGCCAGCAGCTATTATTCCGGGACGGGGAACACTGAAGCTTTCTTT. It is translated as CASSYYSGTGNTEAFF.

This clonotype was seen more than once but under ten times. V and J are TRBV7-9 and TRBJ2-6; tentatively, D is TRBD2 (5 bases). The CDR3 length is 15 residues. Germline CDR1 reads SEHNR; CDR2 reads FQNEAQ (reference sequence). V was pared by 2 bases and J by 4 bases, with 9 bases between. The CDR3 DNA is TGTGCCAGCAGCTTAAACGGGGTCGGGGCCAACGTCCTGACTTTC. Amino acid sequence: CASSLNGVGANVLTF.

The J gene is TRBJ1-2, the V gene TRBV5-1, with 12 bases that match TRBD1. The J segment lost 8 bases and the V segment lost 4 bases, leaving 6 bases of the junction unmatched. Germline V gene data show CDR1 as SGHRS and CDR2 as YFSETQ. CDR3 length equals 14 residues. The CDR3 region is CASSEGQGAGGYTF. Here the CDR3 DNA reads TGCGCCAGCAGCGAGGGACAGGGGGCCGGCGGCTACACCTTC.

This clonotype was observed a handful of times. The genes are TRBV20-1 and TRBJ2-3; 8 nucleotides line up with TRBD1. The trim removed 2 bases at V and 6 bases at J, leaving 4 bases unmatched. Germline values: CDR1 DFQATT, CDR2 SNEGSKA (reference sequence). This CDR3 has 13 amino acids. This CDR3 reads CSARRPGGDTQYF. Written as DNA, the CDR3 is TGCAGTGCTAGACGCCCAGGGGGCGATACGCAGTATTTT.

This chain joins TRBV9 and TRBJ2-7, with TRBD1 as a possible D gene (6 bases). V gave up 0 bases and J gave up 8 bases, with 12 bases separating them. The germline CDR1 and CDR2 sequences are SGDLS and YYNGEE. This CDR3 has 13 residues. This CDR3 is CASSVGTEEKQYF. The CDR3 bases are TGTGCCAGCAGCGTAGGGACAGAAGAAAAGCAGTACTTC.

This clonotype has just a few counts. The chain recombines TRBV29-1 with TRBJ2-1; a possible D gene is TRBD2 (5 bases). Trimming cost V 5 bases and J 7 bases, with 18 bases left between them. Germline V gene sequence: CDR1 SQVTM, CDR2 ANQGSEA. The CDR3 loop spans 14 amino acids. The CDR3 spells CSVYPGSEWNEQFF. The CDR3 DNA follows: TGCAGCGTTTACCCGGGGTCTGAGTGGAATGAGCAGTTCTTC.

A few counts support this clonotype. This chain joins TRBV7-8 and TRBJ1-2; 7 bases are a match to TRBD1. V was clipped by 1 base and J by 5 bases; unmatched bases: 7. This CDR3 spans 15 amino acids. Germline V gene data show CDR1 as SGHVS and CDR2 as FQNEAQ. The CDR3 DNA reads TGTGCCAGCAGCTTAGGAGGGGGCGACAATTATGGCTACACCTTC. This encodes CASSLGGGDNYGYTF.

The chain links TRBV5-6 to TRBJ1-5; D might be TRBD1 (6 bases). Germline CDR1 and CDR2: SGHDT and YYEEEE. This CDR3 region has 16 residues. The ends were cut back, 4 bases at V and 0 bases at J, with 14 bases in the middle. The CDR3 region is CASSRAGGPSNQPQHF. CDR3 sequence (DNA): TGTGCCAGCAGCCGAGCCGGGGGGCCTAGCAATCAGCCCCAGCATTTT. The variable domain in full, with the rest retrieved from reference TRBV5-6 and TRBJ1-5, is DAGVTQSPTHLIKTRGQQVTLRCSPKSGHDTVSWYQQALGQGPQFIFQYYEEEERQRGNFPDRFSGHQFPNYSSELNVNALLLGDSALYLCASSRAGGPSNQPQHFGDGTRLSIL.

This clonotype was seen more than once but under ten times. The chain joins TRBV12-3 or TRBV12-4 to TRBJ2-2; tentatively, D is TRBD1 (6 bases). CDR3 size: 16 residues. V dropped 2 bases and J dropped 7 bases, with 17 bases sitting between them. In DNA form, the CDR3 reads TGTGCCAGCAGTTTACCCCAGGGAAGGGGGAACGGGGAGCTGTTTTTT. This translates into CASSLPQGRGNGELFF.

The V call is TRBV29-1, the J call TRBJ2-7; 8 positions agree with TRBD1. Germline lookup yields CDR1 SQVTM and CDR2 ANQGSEA. CDR3 length: 13 residues. V shed 5 bases and J 0 bases; nucleotides not matched to a gene: 3. DNA for the CDR3: TGCAGCGTTAGACAGGGGTCCTCCTACGAGCAGTACTTC. It yields the protein CSVRQGSSYEQYF.

This clonotype was counted a few times. The rearrangement joins TRBV7-2 to TRBJ2-5; 12 bases map to TRBD2. CDR1 is SGHTA, CDR2 FQGNSA, per germline. The ends lost 0 bases at V and 6 bases at J; junction bases unmatched: 11. This CDR3 has 18 amino acids. CDR3 sequence (DNA): TGTGCCAGCAGCTTAGCCCCAACTAGCGGGGGGCGGGGGAAGACCCAGTACTTC. The encoded protein is CASSLAPTSGGRGKTQYF.

This clonotype appeared a few times. The chain carries TRBV28 and TRBJ1-2; TRBD1 matches 7 bases. The V gene's germline CDR1 is MDHEN and CDR2 SYDVKM. The CDR3 contains 13 residues. J was trimmed by 6 bases and V by 2 bases; bases with no gene match: 3. CDR3 nucleotide sequence: TGTGCCAGCAGTTTAACAGGGGAACATGGCTACACCTTC. Amino acids: CASSLTGEHGYTF.

This clonotype showed up just once. The chain links TRBV3-1 to TRBJ2-3; 8 nucleotides match TRBD2. Germline V lookup: CDR1 LGHDT, CDR2 YNNKEL (reference sequence). V trimming: 3 bases; J trimming: 0 bases; junction bases outside the gene matches: 17. The length of the CDR3 is 20 residues. CDR3 loop: CASSQGGHLAGSSSTDTQYF. The CDR3 DNA reads TGTGCCAGCAGCCAGGGGGGACACCTAGCGGGTTCTTCTAGCACAGATACGCAGTATTTT.

The chain recombines TRBV7-2 with TRBJ2-5; D might be TRBD1 (6 bases). The germline V gene has CDR1 SGHTA and CDR2 FQGNSA. Trimming pared 0 bases from V and 5 bases from J, leaving 13 bases between. The CDR3 consists of 15 residues. The CDR3 is CASSLAQGVLETQYF. The CDR3 bases are TGTGCCAGCAGCTTAGCACAGGGTGTTCTGGAGACCCAGTACTTC. Based on the CDR3 plus reference TRBV7-2 and TRBJ2-5, the full variable domain is GAGVSQSPSNKVTEKGKDVELRCDPISGHTALYWYRQSLGQGLEFLIYFQGNSAPDKSGLPSDRFSAERTGGSVSTLTIQRTQQEDSAVYLCASSLAQGVLETQYFGPGTRLLVL.